A single sample is the source of the 27 T cell receptor beta chains below, sequenced in a study of blood T cell repertoires in COVID-19. The assay was immunoSEQ multiplex PCR, and TCRdb's table has in-frame clones only and misses some. The top ten clones hold around 1.2% of a sample with some 210,000 clones, just over 90% of them seen once. Sequences were obtained from peripheral blood. The receptors stem from a man younger than 45 with acute or convalescent COVID-19.

This chain links TRBV19 with TRBJ2-1, with 9 bases aligning to TRBD2. This CDR3 comprises 13 residues. V dropped 5 bases and J dropped 5; count of bases not matched to a gene: 1. Looked up from germline, CDR1 is LNHDA and CDR2 is SQIVND (reference sequence). CDR3 sequence reads: CASSPSGDNEQFF. CDR3 nucleotides: TGTGCCAGTAGTCCTAGCGGGGACAATGAGCAGTTCTTC.

The rearrangement links TRBV19 to TRBJ2-7; D is possibly TRBD1 (5 bases). The V end lost 5 bases, the J end lost 5 bases, and 7 bases lay between the germline ends. Germline CDR1 LNHDA, CDR2 SQIVND (reference sequence). CDR3 length equals 11 residues. The CDR3, as DNA: TGTGCCAGTAGTTCAGGGCACGAGCAGTACTTC. Its translation is CASSSGHEQYF.

This clone was counted many times. The V and J genes are TRBV18 and TRBJ1-6, with a weak D call TRBD1 (6 bases). CDR1 and CDR2 from the germline V gene are KGHSH and LQKENI. The germline V and J ends were trimmed by 6 bases and 10 bases, with 16 bases remaining between them. This CDR3 has 14 residues. CDR3 nucleotide sequence: TGTGCCAGCTCGAGTTCAGGGGAGCGGTCACCCCTCCACTTT. This codes for CASSSSGERSPLHF.

The chain combines TRBV11-2 with TRBJ2-3; no clear D. Germline V CDR1 and CDR2: SGHAT, FQNNGV. The CDR3 spans 15 residues. V gave up 1 base and J gave up 0 bases, with 8 bases separating them. The CDR3 sequence is CASSLVFPSTDTQYF. The DNA of the CDR3 is TGTGCCAGCAGCTTAGTTTTCCCTAGCACAGATACGCAGTATTTT.

In this sample, this clone turned up once. The chain's CDR3 is CASSLRLAGGYEQYF. DNA of the CDR3: TGTGCCAGCAGCTTGAGACTAGCGGGAGGGTACGAGCAGTACTTC. This sequence joins TRBV11-2 and TRBJ2-7; 14 nucleotides match TRBD2. Germline-derived CDR1 and CDR2 are SGHAT and FQNNGV. The CDR3 runs 15 residues. The ends lost 3 bases at V and 4 bases at J; junction bases unmatched: 2.

The J gene is TRBJ1-1, the V gene TRBV6-6; 7 nucleotides match TRBD1. Per germline, CDR1 MNHNY and CDR2 SVGAGI (reference sequence). This CDR3 comprises 15 residues. J was trimmed by 3 bases and V by 2 bases; bases with no gene match: 6. In DNA form, the CDR3 reads TGTGCCAGCAGTTACCCGGACAGGAGCTACACTGAAGCTTTCTTT. Translating it yields CASSYPDRSYTEAFF.

The rearrangement links TRBV11-2 to TRBJ2-7, with D hard to call. V lost 7 bases to trimming and J lost 0 bases, with 7 bases between them. This CDR3 has 12 amino acids. CDR1 is SGHAT and CDR2 is FQNNGV in the germline V gene. The CDR3 bases are TGTGCCAGCACCCCTCGCTCCTACGAGCAGTACTTC. Residues: CASTPRSYEQYF.

The chain combines TRBV21-1 with TRBJ2-5; the table's D call of TRBD1 was not tested on the DNA. TRBV21-1 is a known pseudogene. The CDR3 spans 16 residues. The CDR3 DNA is TGTGCCAGCCTCCTATCCGGGACAAGCGTTGGTAAGACCCAGTACTTC. It is translated as CASLLSGTSVGKTQYF.

This clone was seen a single time. The CDR3 DNA follows: TGCGCCAGCAGCTTGGCTGGGACAGCGTATCAGCCCCAGCATTTT. It is translated as CASSLAGTAYQPQHF. The chain is built from TRBV5-1 and TRBJ1-5, with 7 bases fitting TRBD1. The V and J ends lost 0 bases and 5 bases, in that order; junction bases with no gene match: 5. Per germline, CDR1 SGHRS and CDR2 YFSETQ. The CDR3 totals 15 residues.

The chain has TRBV3-1 (or the pseudogene TRBV3-2) and TRBJ2-3, with 7 nucleotides matching TRBD2. CDR1 is LGHDT and CDR2 is YNNKEL in the germline V gene (reference sequence). V was clipped by 4 bases and J by 1 base; unmatched bases: 11. This CDR3 comprises 17 residues. CDR3 sequence reads: CASSLARGRGRTDTQYF. The CDR3 region has the DNA TGTGCCAGCAGCCTGGCACGGGGGAGGGGACGCACAGATACGCAGTATTTT.

The chain uses TRBV27 and TRBJ2-2; 9 bases fit TRBD2. From germline, CDR1 is MNHEY and CDR2 SMNVEV (reference sequence). The CDR3 is 15 residues long. J lost 0 bases, V lost 11 bases, and 7 bases had no gene match. The CDR3 coding sequence is TGTGCCTCGGGTCGCGGGGGGGCGAACACCGGGGAGCTGTTTTTT. It encodes CASGRGGANTGELFF.

CDR3 coding DNA: TGTGCCAGCAGTGACTCAGGTCTAGCGGGGGGCCATGAGCAGTTCTTC. It specifies CASSDSGLAGGHEQFF. The chain combines TRBV6-4 with TRBJ2-1; 11 bases line up with TRBD2. The V segment lost 0 bases and the J segment 8 bases; nucleotides outside the gene matches: 6. The CDR3 length is 16 residues. Germline CDR1 MRHNA, CDR2 SNTAGT.

This chain links TRBV29-1 with TRBJ2-1; 8 bases line up with TRBD2. Per the germline V gene, CDR1 is SQVTM and CDR2 is ANQGSEA. CDR3 length: 14 amino acids. After removal of 4 bases from V and 6 bases from J, the junction contained 8 bases not matched to a gene. The CDR3: CSVVRAGVSNEQFF. CDR3 coding DNA: TGCAGCGTTGTTCGAGCGGGAGTTAGCAATGAGCAGTTCTTC.

The chain combines TRBV2 with TRBJ2-3; possibly TRBD1 for D (6 bases). There are 13 residues in the CDR3. In germline, CDR1 is SNHLY, CDR2 FYNNEI. V lost 7 bases and J 0 bases, leaving 8 bases between the germline ends. Here the CDR3 reads CASNRVSTDTQYF. The CDR3 nucleotides are TGTGCCAGCAACAGGGTAAGCACAGATACGCAGTATTTT.

A few counts support this clone. V gene TRBV5-1 combines with J gene TRBJ1-6; 9 bases fit TRBD1. In germline, CDR1 is SGHRS, CDR2 YFSETQ. V lost 4 bases and J lost 8; bases outside the gene matches: 10. The CDR3 length is 16 residues. DNA for the CDR3: TGCGCCAGCAGCGGACTCACAGGGGGCGCGTATTCACCCCTCCACTTT. Translating it yields CASSGLTGGAYSPLHF.

The V gene is TRBV28, the J gene TRBJ2-7; 8 bases map to TRBD1. Unmatched junction bases numbered 3, after V lost 3 bases and J lost 5 bases. Germline V gene lookup returns CDR1 MDHEN and CDR2 SYDVKM. The CDR3 totals 13 residues. The CDR3 here is CASSFAGGNEQYF. The DNA of the CDR3 is TGTGCCAGCAGTTTTGCAGGGGGCAACGAGCAGTACTTC.

The chain is built from TRBV28 and TRBJ2-7, with 8 bases lining up with TRBD1. This CDR3 comprises 15 residues. Trimming took 5 bases from V and 4 from J; bases not matched to a gene: 10. Germline CDR1 reads MDHEN; CDR2 reads SYDVKM. CDR3 DNA sequence: TGTGCCAGCAGTCCGCTGGTAGGACAGGGATACGAGCAGTACTTC. Translation: CASSPLVGQGYEQYF.

A single count supports this clone. The V and J genes are TRBV28 and TRBJ2-7, with D maybe TRBD2 (5 bases). V was cut by 6 bases and J by 2 bases, with 14 bases left in between. The germline CDR1 and CDR2 sequences are MDHEN and SYDVKM. The CDR3 has 14 residues. CDR3 amino acids: CASRKHGETYEQYF. DNA of the CDR3: TGTGCCAGCAGAAAGCATGGGGAGACCTACGAGCAGTACTTC.

This clone was seen only once. V gene TRBV4-1 combines with J gene TRBJ2-2, with 9 bases identical to TRBD2. This CDR3 has 18 residues. Germline CDR1 reads MGHRA; CDR2 reads YSYEKL. Germline trimming cut 0 bases from V and 3 bases from J; bases unmatched to any gene: 8. The CDR3 sequence is CASSQEKGGGADTGELFF. CDR3 DNA: TGCGCCAGCAGCCAAGAGAAGGGCGGGGGGGCCGACACCGGGGAGCTGTTTTTT.

J is TRBJ2-7 and V is TRBV7-2; TRBD2 is a possible D gene (6 bases). V shed 3 bases and J shed 1 base, with 13 bases lying between them. The length of the CDR3 is 15 residues. CDR1 SGHTA and CDR2 FQGNSA come from the germline V gene. In DNA form, the CDR3 reads TGTGCCAGCAGCTTCTTGCGGGGTCCATCCTACGAGCAGTACTTC. As protein: CASSFLRGPSYEQYF. The complete variable domain, with remaining parts taken from reference TRBV7-2 and TRBJ2-7, reads GAGVSQSPSNKVTEKGKDVELRCDPISGHTALYWYRQSLGQGLEFLIYFQGNSAPDKSGLPSDRFSAERTGGSVSTLTIQRTQQEDSAVYLCASSFLRGPSYEQYFGPGTRLTVT.

The rearrangement uses TRBV3-1 (or the pseudogene TRBV3-2) and TRBJ1-1, with D maybe TRBD1 (6 bases). Germline-derived CDR1 and CDR2 are LGHDT and YNNKEL (reference sequence). The CDR3 extends over 14 amino acids. V lost 2 bases and J 3 bases, leaving 10 bases between the germline ends. CDR3 coding DNA: TGTGCCAGCAGCCAACAGGGGTGGCACACTGAAGCTTTCTTT. This encodes CASSQQGWHTEAFF.

The chain joins TRBV7-6 to TRBJ2-5; maybe TRBD2 (6 bases). CDR1 and CDR2 from the germline V gene are SGHVS and FNYEAQ. Deletions cut 5 bases from V and 6 bases from J, with 22 bases between. The CDR3 is 16 amino acids. As DNA, the CDR3 is TGTGCCAGCAGCCCCGAGGGTGGGGGGAGGATTAAGACCCAGTACTTC. It encodes CASSPEGGGRIKTQYF.

CDR3 in amino acids: CASSFRDRGPYEQYF. The CDR3 DNA reads TGTGCCAGCAGCTTCCGGGACAGGGGGCCGTACGAGCAGTACTTC. The rearrangement links TRBV5-6 to TRBJ2-7, with 12 bases fitting TRBD1. Germline-derived CDR1 and CDR2 are SGHDT and YYEEEE. The ends lost 2 bases at V and 4 bases at J; junction bases unmatched: 4. This CDR3 is built from 15 residues.

This chain uses TRBV13 with TRBJ1-1; maybe TRBD1 (6 bases). The CDR3 totals 12 residues. From germline, CDR1 is PRHDT and CDR2 FYEKMQ (reference sequence). The V and J ends lost 3 bases and 11 bases respectively, with 13 bases between them. CDR3 bases: TGTGCCAGCAGCTTTCCAGGGGATTCGGCTTTCTTT. Translating gives CASSFPGDSAFF.

The chain uses TRBV5-1 and TRBJ2-5, with D perhaps matching TRBD2 (7 bases). CDR1 SGHRS and CDR2 YFSETQ come from the germline V gene. The V gene lost 0 bases and the J gene lost 2 bases, with 11 bases spanning the gap. This CDR3 has 15 residues. DNA of the CDR3: TGCGCCAGCAGCTTGGAGGGGGGGCCACAAGAGACCCAGTACTTC. The encoded protein is CASSLEGGPQETQYF.

This chain links TRBV6-6 with TRBJ1-5; D not certain. Between the trimmed V and J ends, which lost 7 bases and 4 bases, there was a span of 11 bases. CDR3 length: 13 residues. Germline CDR1 is MNHNY and CDR2 is SVGAGI (reference sequence). The CDR3 sequence: CASKFQVNQPQHF. Written as DNA, the CDR3 is TGTGCCAGCAAATTTCAGGTTAATCAGCCCCAGCATTTT.

J is TRBJ2-7 and V is TRBV7-3; a weak D match, TRBD1 (5 bases). Trimming took off 4 bases at V and 2 bases at J, with 15 bases between the two ends. The germline V gene encodes CDR1 SGHTA and CDR2 FQGTGA. This CDR3 spans 15 amino acids. CDR3: CASSSTPTVPYEQYF. The CDR3 DNA reads TGTGCCAGCAGCTCAACCCCGACAGTCCCCTACGAGCAGTACTTC.